This T cell receptor beta chain stems from a study of shared clonotypes between healthy human individuals. Points from the study as a whole: Relative to memory subsets, naive subsets generally showed larger estimated richness. Some naive CD4 clonotypes, 4% to 6%, turned up in common across a handful of donors.

The assay was immunoSEQ multiplex PCR, and TCRdb's table has in-frame clones only and misses some. Of 330,000 or so clones in the sample, 73% were seen once. CDR1 is SGHDT, CDR2 YYEEEE, per germline. Deletions cut 4 bases from V and 0 bases from J, with 11 bases between. The CDR3 extends over 14 amino acids. The authors divided CD4+ cells into CD45RA+ naive and CD45RA-negative memory subsets. As regards this clone: Its antigen remains unknown.

The specimen sequenced was memory CD4+ T cells sorted from blood. The sample's subset: CD45RA-negative fraction. The source of this sequence is a man aged 30 to 39 in good health. V gene TRBV5-6 combines with J gene TRBJ2-7; D gene uncertain. CDR3 protein: CASSRVLSSYEQYF. CDR3 bases: TGTGCCAGCAGCAGAGTCCTGAGCTCCTACGAGCAGTACTTC.